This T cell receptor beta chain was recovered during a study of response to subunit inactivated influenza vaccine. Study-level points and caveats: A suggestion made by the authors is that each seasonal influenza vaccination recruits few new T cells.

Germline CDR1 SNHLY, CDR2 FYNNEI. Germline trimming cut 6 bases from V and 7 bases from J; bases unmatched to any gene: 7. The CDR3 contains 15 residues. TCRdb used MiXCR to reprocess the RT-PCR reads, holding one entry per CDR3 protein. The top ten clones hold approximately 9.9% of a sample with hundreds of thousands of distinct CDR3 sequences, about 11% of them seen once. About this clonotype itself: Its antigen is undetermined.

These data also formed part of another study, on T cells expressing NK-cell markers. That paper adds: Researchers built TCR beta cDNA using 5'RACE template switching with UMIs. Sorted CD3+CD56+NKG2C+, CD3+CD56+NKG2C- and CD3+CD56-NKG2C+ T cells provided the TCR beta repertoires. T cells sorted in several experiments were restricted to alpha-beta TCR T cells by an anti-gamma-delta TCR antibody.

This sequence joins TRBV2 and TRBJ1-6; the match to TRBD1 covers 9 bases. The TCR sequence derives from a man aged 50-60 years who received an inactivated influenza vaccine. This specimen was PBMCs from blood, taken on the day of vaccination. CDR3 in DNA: TGTGCCAGCAGGGTGCCCGGGACAGGGAATTCACCCCTCCACTTT. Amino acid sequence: CASRVPGTGNSPLHF.